These T cell receptor beta chains were read from a single sample in a study of graft-versus-host responses after intestinal transplantation. Produced via immunoSEQ multiplex PCR; TCRdb's table is partial and in-frame only. The sample consists of tens of thousands of clones, roughly nine tenths of them appearing once. No antigen has been identified for these receptors. The starting material was unstimulated CD8+ T cells sorted from spleen or lymph node cells, obtained before intestinal transplant. All receptors come from a human donor who received an intestinal transplant. The CDR3 runs from the conserved cysteine through the conserved F or W. The order of the fields is V gene, J gene, D gene, clone size, CDR3 DNA, CDR3 protein. A D gene is named only where the DNA matches it firmly. Clone size is not always given. Where it is, it says once, few, many or a class for expanded clones.

TRBV27	TRBJ2-1	.	once	TGTGCCAGCAGTCCCACCCCAGGGGCTTACTACAATGAGCAGTTCTTC	CASSPTPGAYYNEQFF
TRBV10-1	TRBJ1-1	TRBD1	.	TGCGCCAGCAGTCGCGACAGGGAGGTCACTGAAGCTTTCTTT	CASSRDREVTEAFF
TRBV15	TRBJ2-3	.	.	TGTGCCACCAGCAGGAGTTCAGATACGCAGTATTTT	CATSRSSDTQYF
TRBV4-3	TRBJ2-7	.	.	TGCGCCAGCAGCAAAAACAGGGAATCGGGTTACGAGCAGTACTTC	CASSKNRESGYEQYF
TRBV27	TRBJ2-7	.	.	TGTGCCAGCAGACAAACAGGGTCCTGGGAGCAGTACTTC	CASRQTGSWEQYF
TRBV7-9	TRBJ2-7	TRBD2	.	TGTGCCAGCAGCCCCGTGGTAGCGGGAGGGCCGTACGAGCAGTACTTC	CASSPVVAGGPYEQYF
TRBV27	TRBJ2-7	.	.	TGTGCCAGCAGTTTATCGGGGGGACCCTACGAGCAGTACTTC	CASSLSGGPYEQYF
TRBV5-4	TRBJ2-7	.	.	TGTGCCAGCAGCTTGGATGGCCGAAGCTACGAGCAGTACTTC	CASSLDGRSYEQYF
TRBV29-1	TRBJ2-5	.	.	TGCAGCGCTAGAGGGGGGGGGCCTCAAGAGACCCAGTACTTC	CSARGGGPQETQYF
TRBV5-1	TRBJ2-5	TRBD1	.	TGCGCCAGCAGCTCGCAGGGGGAACAAGAGACCCAGTACTTC	CASSSQGEQETQYF
TRBV5-1	TRBJ1-1	.	.	TGCGCCAGCAGCTTGGAACTGAAAGCTGAAGCTTTCTTT	CASSLELKAEAFF
TRBV6-5	TRBJ2-1	TRBD1	.	TGTGCCAGCAGTTACGGGACAGGCTCAAATGAGCAGTTCTTC	CASSYGTGSNEQFF
TRBV6-5	TRBJ2-7	TRBD1	.	TGTGCCAGCATGGACAGGTTCTACGAGCAGTACTTC	CASMDRFYEQYF
TRBV30	TRBJ1-1	.	.	TGTGCCTGGACCGAAGGACAGTTCGAAGCTTTCTTT	CAWTEGQFEAFF
TRBV5-1	TRBJ1-4	TRBD1	.	TGCGCCAGCAGCCTGAGGACAGGGGAAGGGGAAAAACTGTTTTTT	CASSLRTGEGEKLFF
TRBV19	TRBJ1-1	.	.	TGTGCCAGTGAAACAGAGAGCACTGAAGCTTTCTTT	CASETESTEAFF
TRBV7-7	TRBJ2-1	.	once	TGTGCCAGCAGCTCAGGACTGGGAATATACAATGAGCAGTTCTTC	CASSSGLGIYNEQFF
TRBV28	TRBJ2-3	TRBD2	.	TGTGCCAGCAGCACTAGCGGGAGCACAGATACGCAGTATTTT	CASSTSGSTDTQYF
TRBV4-1	TRBJ2-5	.	.	TGCGCCAGCAGCCAAGTTACAGGGAAAGAGACCCAGTACTTC	CASSQVTGKETQYF
TRBV6-1	TRBJ1-5	.	.	TGTGCCAGCAGTGAAACCCCAGATCAGCCCCAGCATTTT	CASSETPDQPQHF
TRBV27	TRBJ1-2	TRBD1	few	TGTGCCAGCAGTCCCGGACAGGGGAACTATGGCTACACCTTC	CASSPGQGNYGYTF
TRBV6-5	TRBJ1-1	.	.	TGTGCCAGCAGTTGGGGCCTGAACACTGAAGCTTTCTTT	CASSWGLNTEAFF
TRBV5-4	TRBJ1-2	.	.	TGTGCCAGCAGCTTACCCTATGACAGAACCCCTAACTATGGCTACACCTTC	CASSLPYDRTPNYGYTF
TRBV10-2	TRBJ2-5	TRBD1	.	TGCGCCACTGGGAGCCGGGACAGGGAAGAGACCCAGTACTTC	CATGSRDREETQYF
TRBV6-1	TRBJ2-1	TRBD2	.	TGTGCCAGCAGTGGGACTAGCGGGATCCCGAGCTCCTACAATGAGCAGTTCTTC	CASSGTSGIPSSYNEQFF
TRBV2	TRBJ2-2	.	.	TGTGCCAGCAGTGGAGAGACAGGCGGGGAGCTGTTTTTT	CASSGETGGELFF
TRBV5-1	TRBJ2-7	.	.	TGCGCCAGCAGCTTACAGGTCTCCTACGAGCAGTACTTC	CASSLQVSYEQYF
TRBV11-2	TRBJ2-3	TRBD2	once	TGTGCCAGCAGCTTAGTCGGGGGGGGCACAGATACGCAGTATTTT	CASSLVGGGTDTQYF
TRBV5-5	TRBJ2-1	.	.	TGTGCCAGCAGCGGGGCAGCCGCGGACTACCCCAATGAGCAGTTCTTC	CASSGAAADYPNEQFF
TRBV6-5	TRBJ2-1	.	.	TGTGCCAGCAGTTTCGGTCCCCGGAATGAGCAGTTCTTC	CASSFGPRNEQFF
TRBV4-1	TRBJ2-4	TRBD2	.	TGCGCCAGCAGCCTCCCCGCTAACGGGAGGGAGACTGTAGCCAAAAACATTCAGTACTTC	CASSLPANGRETVAKNIQYF
TRBV5-4	TRBJ2-1	TRBD2	.	TGTGCCAGCAGCCGTACAGCTAGCGGGAGTATCTATGAGCAGTTCTTC	CASSRTASGSIYEQFF
TRBV5-1	TRBJ2-1	.	.	TGCGCCAGCAGCCCATCCGGCAGGGGACGATACAATGAGCAGTTCTTC	CASSPSGRGRYNEQFF
TRBV2	TRBJ2-7	.	.	TGTGCCAGCAAGTGGACTGACGAATACGAGCAGTACTTC	CASKWTDEYEQYF
TRBV6-5	TRBJ1-1	TRBD1	.	TGTGCCAGCAGCAGACAGGGGACGCTTACTGAAGCTTTCTTT	CASSRQGTLTEAFF
TRBV5-6	TRBJ2-2	TRBD1	once	TGTGCCAGCAGCTTTAATGAGGGGGCGGCCGGGGAGCTGTTTTTT	CASSFNEGAAGELFF
TRBV28	TRBJ1-1	.	.	TGTGCCAGCAGTTTAAGGGCAGGGGACACTGAAGCTTTCTTT	CASSLRAGDTEAFF
TRBV30	TRBJ2-7	TRBD1	.	TGTGCCGGCCTAGGGGGCAAAGGAAACGAGCAGTACTTC	CAGLGGKGNEQYF
TRBV4-3	TRBJ2-5	TRBD2	.	TGCGCCAGCAGCCAAGATCGGGCGGGGGGCCCACTCCAGTACTTC	CASSQDRAGGPLQYF
TRBV4-1	TRBJ2-5	.	.	TGCGCCAGCAGCCTTTACACCCCCGAAGAGACCCAGTACTTC	CASSLYTPEETQYF
TRBV4-1	TRBJ1-1	.	.	TGCGCCAGCAGCCACCGGTCCATGAACACTGAAGCTTTCTTT	CASSHRSMNTEAFF
TRBV6-5	TRBJ2-3	TRBD1	.	TGTGCCAGCAGCCTTGGGACAGGCTGGGATACGCAGTATTTT	CASSLGTGWDTQYF
TRBV19	TRBJ2-7	TRBD1	.	TGTGCCAGTAGTATCTCGGGGCCGACAGGGCTGAACGACGAGCAGTACTTC	CASSISGPTGLNDEQYF
TRBV25-1	TRBJ1-1	.	once	TGTGCCAGCAGCGGGGCGGGGGGCGGATACACTGAAGCTTTCTTT	CASSGAGGGYTEAFF
TRBV7-2	TRBJ1-2	.	once	TGTGCCAGCAGCTCCATAGCACGTCGGGGAAGGAACTATGGCTACACCTTC	CASSSIARRGRNYGYTF
TRBV19	TRBJ2-1	.	.	TGTGCCAGTAGTATAGTAGCGGAAAGTGAGCAGTTCTTC	CASSIVAESEQFF
TRBV25-1	TRBJ1-6	TRBD1	.	TGTGCCAGCAGTGGGCACAGGGGACCACCCCTCCACTTT	CASSGHRGPPLHF
TRBV9	TRBJ2-1	.	.	TGTGCCAGCAGCGTACAGGGTTCCTACAATGAGCAGTTCTTC	CASSVQGSYNEQFF
TRBV4-2	TRBJ1-1	.	.	TGTGCCAGCAGCCAAGCTAGGGGCGTTTGGACTGAAGCTTTCTTT	CASSQARGVWTEAFF
TRBV6-1	TRBJ1-5	TRBD1	.	TGTGCCAGCAGTGAACCCCAGGGGGCTTGGCAGCCCCAGCATTTT	CASSEPQGAWQPQHF
TRBV5-4	TRBJ1-1	.	.	TGTGCCAGCAGCTTAGGGCCGGGGGGCACTGAAGCTTTCTTT	CASSLGPGGTEAFF
TRBV4-1	TRBJ1-2	TRBD1	.	TGCGCCAGCAGCCAAGATTGGACAGGCGACTTGCCTTATGGCTACACCTTC	CASSQDWTGDLPYGYTF
TRBV5-4	TRBJ2-1	.	once	TGTGCCAGCAGCTCCGACAATGAGCAGTTCTTC	CASSSDNEQFF
TRBV9	TRBJ1-2	.	.	TGTGCCAGCAGCCCTACAGGGAAATCTAACTATGGCTACACCTTC	CASSPTGKSNYGYTF
TRBV19	TRBJ2-1	.	.	TGTGCCAGTAGTATTTGGGCTGGGAATGAGCAGTTCTTC	CASSIWAGNEQFF
TRBV27	TRBJ1-6	.	.	TGTGCCAGCAGTCCAGCTAGTGTACTCCTTAATTCACCCCTCCACTTT	CASSPASVLLNSPLHF